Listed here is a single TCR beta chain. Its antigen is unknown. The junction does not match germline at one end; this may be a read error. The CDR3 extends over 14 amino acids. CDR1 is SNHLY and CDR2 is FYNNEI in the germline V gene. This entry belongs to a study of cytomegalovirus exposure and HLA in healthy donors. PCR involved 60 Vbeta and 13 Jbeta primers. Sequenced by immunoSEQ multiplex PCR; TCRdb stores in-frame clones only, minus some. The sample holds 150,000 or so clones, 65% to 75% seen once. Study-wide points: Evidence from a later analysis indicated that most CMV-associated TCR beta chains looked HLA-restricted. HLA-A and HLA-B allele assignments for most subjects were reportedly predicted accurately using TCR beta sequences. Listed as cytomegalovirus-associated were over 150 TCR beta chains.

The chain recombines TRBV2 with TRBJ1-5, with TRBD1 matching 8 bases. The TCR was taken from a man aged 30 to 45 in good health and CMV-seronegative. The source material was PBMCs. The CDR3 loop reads CASSGDRSNQPQNF. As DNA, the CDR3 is TGTGCCAGCAGTGGGGACAGGAGCAATCAGCCCCAGAATTTT.